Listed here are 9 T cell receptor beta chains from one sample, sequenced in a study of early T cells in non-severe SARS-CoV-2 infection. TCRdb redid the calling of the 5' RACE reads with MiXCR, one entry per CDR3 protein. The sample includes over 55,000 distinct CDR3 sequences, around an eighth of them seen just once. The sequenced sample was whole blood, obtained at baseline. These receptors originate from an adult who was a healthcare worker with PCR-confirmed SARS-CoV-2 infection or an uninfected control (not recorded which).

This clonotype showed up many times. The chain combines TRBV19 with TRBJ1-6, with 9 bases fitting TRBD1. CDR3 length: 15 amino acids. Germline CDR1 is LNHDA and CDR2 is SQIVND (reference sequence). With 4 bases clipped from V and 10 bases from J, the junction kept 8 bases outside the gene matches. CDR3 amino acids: CASSRRTGDRSPLHF. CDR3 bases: TGTGCCAGTAGTAGACGGACAGGGGACAGATCACCCCTCCACTTT.

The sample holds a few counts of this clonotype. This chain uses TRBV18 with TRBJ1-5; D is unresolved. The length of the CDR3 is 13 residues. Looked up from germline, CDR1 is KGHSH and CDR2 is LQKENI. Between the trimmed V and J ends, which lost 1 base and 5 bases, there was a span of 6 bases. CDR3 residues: CASSPRQDQPQHF. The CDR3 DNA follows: TGTGCCAGCTCACCACGGCAGGATCAGCCCCAGCATTTT.

The CDR3 protein is CATSRAGNQPQHF. The CDR3 region has the DNA TGTGCCACCAGTCGGGCAGGGAATCAGCCCCAGCATTTT. The chain is built from TRBV24-1 and TRBJ1-5, with a possible D match to TRBD1 (5 bases). The CDR3 sequence is 13 residues long. From germline, CDR1 is KGHDR and CDR2 SFDVKD. The V end lost 6 bases, the J end lost 4 bases, and 9 bases lay between the germline ends.

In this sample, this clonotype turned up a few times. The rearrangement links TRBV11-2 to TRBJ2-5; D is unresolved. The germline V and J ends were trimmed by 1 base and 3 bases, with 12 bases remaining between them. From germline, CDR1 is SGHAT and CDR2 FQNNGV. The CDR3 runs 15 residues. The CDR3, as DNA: TGTGCCAGCAGCTTAGGTCCTCCAATGGAAGAGACCCAGTACTTC. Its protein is CASSLGPPMEETQYF. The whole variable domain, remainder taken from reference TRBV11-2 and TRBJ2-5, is EAGVAQSPRYKIIEKRQSVAFWCNPISGHATLYWYQQILGQGPKLLIQFQNNGVVDDSQLPKDRFSAERLKGVDSTLKIQPAKLEDSAVYLCASSLGPPMEETQYFGPGTRLLVL.

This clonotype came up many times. CDR3 DNA sequence: TGTGCCAGCAGCTGGACAGGACTAGCCAAAAACATTCAGTACTTC. It encodes CASSWTGLAKNIQYF. The J gene is TRBJ2-4, the V gene TRBV7-9, with TRBD1 identical over 7 bases. The germline gives CDR1 SEHNR, CDR2 FQNEAQ (reference sequence). J lost 0 bases, V lost 4 bases, and 3 bases had no gene match. The CDR3 extends over 15 amino acids.

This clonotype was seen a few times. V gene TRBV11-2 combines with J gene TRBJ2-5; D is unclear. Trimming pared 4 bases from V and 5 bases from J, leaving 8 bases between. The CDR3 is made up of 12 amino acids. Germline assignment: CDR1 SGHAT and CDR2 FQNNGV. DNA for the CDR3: TGTGCCAGCAGCTCTCCGAGGGAGACCCAGTACTTC. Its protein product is CASSSPRETQYF.

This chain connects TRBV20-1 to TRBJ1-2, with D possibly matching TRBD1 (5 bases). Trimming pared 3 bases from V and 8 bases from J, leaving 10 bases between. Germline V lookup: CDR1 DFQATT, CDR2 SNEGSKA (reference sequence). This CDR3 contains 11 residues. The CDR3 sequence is CSASPGNGYTF. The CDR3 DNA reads TGCAGTGCTAGCCCAGGGAACGGCTACACCTTC.

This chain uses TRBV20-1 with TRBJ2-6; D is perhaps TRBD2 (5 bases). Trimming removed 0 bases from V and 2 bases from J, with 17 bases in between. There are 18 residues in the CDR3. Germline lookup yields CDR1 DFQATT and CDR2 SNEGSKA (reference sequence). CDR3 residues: CSARDVDGGLAGANVLTF. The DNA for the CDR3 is TGCAGTGCTAGAGATGTTGATGGCGGGCTGGCTGGGGCCAACGTCCTGACTTTC.

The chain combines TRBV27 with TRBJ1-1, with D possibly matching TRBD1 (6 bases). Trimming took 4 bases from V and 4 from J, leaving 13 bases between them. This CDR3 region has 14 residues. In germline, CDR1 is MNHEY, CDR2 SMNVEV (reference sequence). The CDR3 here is CASSSTGAGTEAFF. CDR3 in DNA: TGTGCCAGCAGTTCGACAGGAGCCGGCACTGAAGCTTTCTTT.